This TCR beta chain was recovered during a study of blood T cell repertoires in COVID-19. Authors' methods: Quantification of nucleated cells was approximated via reference gene primer amplification. Generated by immunoSEQ multiplex PCR, the TCRdb table keeps only in-frame clones and is missing some. The V and J calls and clone size are taken from that table; D and trimming were inferred from the DNA. This table holds around 120,000 clones, 83% found once. This CDR3 spans 11 amino acids. V was shortened by 7 bases and J by 3 bases, with 7 bases between the two germline ends. Germline lookup yields CDR1 MNHEY and CDR2 SVGAGI.

The sequencing input was peripheral blood. The clonotype was recovered from a man under 40 with acute or convalescent COVID-19. This chain uses TRBV6-5 with TRBJ2-7; D is ambiguous. The chain's CDR3 is CASTTYYEQYF. Here the CDR3 DNA reads TGTGCCAGCACGACTTACTACGAGCAGTACTTC.